This is a list of T cell receptor beta chains from one sample in a study of CDR3 diversity in severe acne. TCRdb re-called the PCR reads with MiXCR, one entry per CDR3 protein. The sample has about 97,000 distinct CDR3 sequences; around 56% are singletons. Sequencing was performed on blood. These receptors originate from a male donor with acne. Both conserved end residues are part of each CDR3. A D gene is named only where the DNA matches it firmly. Only some rows state a clone size, as once, few, many or a class for expanded clones.

D gene	clone size	V gene	J gene	CDR3 protein	CDR3 DNA
NA	many	TRBV5-1	TRBJ2-3	CASSFEQATRTDTQYF	TGCGCCAGCAGCTTCGAGCAGGCGACCCGCACAGATACGCAGTATTTT
TRBD1	NA	TRBV20-1	TRBJ2-5	CSATHDGTGSWETQYF	TGCAGTGCTACACATGACGGGACAGGGAGTTGGGAGACCCAGTACTTC
TRBD1	many	TRBV5-6	TRBJ1-6	CASSFRQGNSPLHF	TGTGCCAGCAGCTTTAGACAGGGCAATTCACCCCTCCACTTT
NA	few	TRBV3-1	TRBJ1-1	CASSQLGTEAFF	TGTGCCAGCAGCCAGCTGGGGACTGAAGCTTTCTTT
NA	NA	TRBV20-1	TRBJ1-6	CSAWVRDNSPLHF	TGCAGTGCTTGGGTCAGGGATAATTCACCCCTCCACTTT
NA	NA	TRBV30	TRBJ1-1	CAWTQTLNTEAFF	TGTGCCTGGACACAGACATTGAACACTGAAGCTTTCTTT
NA	many	TRBV24-1	TRBJ1-1	CATTLGDTEAFF	TGTGCCACCACCCTTGGGGACACTGAAGCTTTCTTT
TRBD1	NA	TRBV29-1	TRBJ1-2	CSVGGTGSDYGYTF	TGCAGCGTTGGAGGGACAGGGTCCGACTATGGCTACACCTTC
TRBD2	NA	TRBV2	TRBJ2-3	CASTGTITDTQYF	TGTGCCAGTACCGGGACTATCACAGATACGCAGTATTTT
NA	few	TRBV6-6	TRBJ1-1	CASSYSGFYDFRAFF	TGTGCCAGCAGTTACTCGGGCTTTTACGACTTTAGAGCTTTCTTT
TRBD2	NA	TRBV6-2/TRBV6-3	TRBJ2-7	CASSFGTIIYEQYF	TGTGCCAGCAGTTTCGGGACTATCATCTACGAGCAGTACTTC
TRBD1	many	TRBV2	TRBJ2-5	CASKRDSSQETQYF	TGTGCCAGCAAACGGGACAGCAGCCAAGAGACCCAGTACTTC
TRBD2	NA	TRBV7-7	TRBJ2-2	CASSPTSGPNTGELFF	TGTGCTAGCAGCCCGACTAGCGGACCGAACACCGGGGAGCTGTTTTTT
NA	many	TRBV25-1	TRBJ1-1	CASSEYEGRNTEAFF	TGTGCCAGCAGTGAATATGAGGGGAGGAACACTGAAGCTTTCTTT
TRBD1	many	TRBV7-2	TRBJ2-2	CASSLVGGANTGELFF	TGTGCCAGCAGCTTAGTAGGGGGCGCCAACACCGGGGAGCTGTTTTTT
TRBD2	NA	TRBV7-2	TRBJ2-5	CASSLALLAGQETQCF	TGTGCCAGCAGCTTAGCCCTACTAGCGGGACAAGAGACCCAGTGCTTC
NA	many	TRBV7-2	TRBJ1-6	CASSLGQVMNNSPLHF	TGTGCCAGCAGCTTAGGACAGGTTATGAATAATTCACCCCTCCACTTT
NA	NA	TRBV24-1	TRBJ2-5	CATSDSGGWQETQYF	TGTGCCACCAGTGATTCCGGGGGCTGGCAAGAGACCCAGTACTTC
TRBD2	few	TRBV24-1	TRBJ2-7	CATSDSTSGGAPPCSYEQYF	TGTGCCACCAGTGACTCAACTAGCGGGGGTGCACCTCCGTGCTCCTACGAGCAGTACTTC
TRBD1	many	TRBV20-1	TRBJ1-4	CSAKHRGQEKLFF	TGCAGTGCTAAACACAGGGGGCAAGAAAAACTGTTTTTT
TRBD1	many	TRBV24-1	TRBJ2-2	CATSGSPDRANTGELFF	TGTGCCACCAGTGGTTCCCCTGACAGGGCGAACACCGGGGAGCTGTTTTTT
NA	NA	TRBV9	TRBJ2-3	CASSVLGGAGTDTQYF	TGTGCCAGCAGCGTATTGGGCGGGGCGGGCACAGATACGCAGTATTTT
NA	NA	TRBV7-2	TRBJ2-1	CASSSPGNEQFF	TGTGCCAGCAGCTCTCCAGGGAACGAGCAGTTCTTC
TRBD2	medium-sized	TRBV7-2	TRBJ2-3	CASSPTSGTMSQYF	TGTGCCAGCAGCCCGACTAGCGGGACTATGTCGCAGTATTTT
NA	many	TRBV20-1	TRBJ1-5	CSAREDSPYQPQHF	TGCAGTGCTAGGGAGGACAGTCCCTATCAGCCCCAGCATTTT
TRBD1	many	TRBV2	TRBJ2-3	CASSVDRGRSPDTQYF	TGTGCCAGCAGTGTTGACAGGGGGCGCAGCCCAGATACGCAGTATTTT
TRBD2	few	TRBV2	TRBJ2-2	CASKAGTTGELFF	TGTGCTAGCAAAGCGGGGACGACCGGGGAGCTGTTTTTT
TRBD2	many	TRBV20-1	TRBJ2-7	CSARTAGTSGYEQYF	TGCAGTGCTAGGACCGCCGGGACTAGTGGCTACGAGCAGTACTTC